The rows below give T cell receptor beta chains drawn from one sample of a study of circulating CD8 cells and anti-PD-1 response in melanoma. TCRdb itself ran the reads through MiXCR, one entry per CDR3 protein. The repertoire holds about 220 distinct CDR3 sequences, with 7.6% as singletons. The sequences come from CD8+ T cells from PBMCs, collected at baseline or after one month of anti-PD-1 therapy (not recorded which). Receptors originate from a human donor with melanoma. Both conserved end residues are part of each CDR3. The order of the fields is CDR3 protein, CDR3 DNA, J gene, V gene, clone size, D gene. D genes are given only for firm matches. Clone sizes are shown as how often the clone was seen (once, few, many) or a class if it is expanded.

CDR3aa: CASSLFSPPRQGRRDTQYF
CDR3nt: TGTGCCAGCAGTTTATTCTCCCCACCTCGACAGGGACGTAGAGATACGCAGTATTTT
j_gene: TRBJ2-3
v_gene: TRBV28
abundance: few
d_gene: TRBD1

CDR3aa: CASSQDTEAFF
CDR3nt: TGTGCCAGCAGCCAAGATACTGAAGCTTTCTTT
j_gene: TRBJ1-1
v_gene: TRBV13
abundance: medium-sized
d_gene: NA

CDR3aa: CASSLRGSSGNTIYF
CDR3nt: TGTGCCAGCAGTTTGAGGGGTAGCTCTGGAAACACCATATATTTT
j_gene: TRBJ1-3
v_gene: TRBV28
abundance: large
d_gene: NA

CDR3aa: CSARTLGQENYEQYF
CDR3nt: TGCAGTGCTAGAACCTTGGGACAGGAAAACTACGAGCAGTACTTC
j_gene: TRBJ2-7
v_gene: TRBV20-1
abundance: medium-sized
d_gene: TRBD1

CDR3aa: CASSLLGKDPYEQYF
CDR3nt: TGTGCCAGCAGCCTCTTGGGAAAGGATCCCTACGAGCAGTACTTC
j_gene: TRBJ2-7
v_gene: TRBV7-9
abundance: large
d_gene: NA

CDR3aa: CSASPPRDLAKNIQYF
CDR3nt: TGCAGTGCTTCCCCCCCCAGGGACTTAGCCAAAAACATTCAGTACTTC
j_gene: TRBJ2-4
v_gene: TRBV20-1
abundance: hyperexpanded
d_gene: NA

CDR3aa: CASTKTSGGYNEQFF
CDR3nt: TGCGCCAGCACCAAGACTAGCGGGGGTTACAATGAGCAGTTCTTC
j_gene: TRBJ2-1
v_gene: TRBV5-1
abundance: medium-sized
d_gene: TRBD2

CDR3aa: CASRADRGPNEQFF
CDR3nt: TGTGCCAGCAGGGCTGACAGGGGGCCCAATGAGCAGTTCTTC
j_gene: TRBJ2-1
v_gene: TRBV2
abundance: few
d_gene: TRBD1

CDR3aa: CASSIGTGKYEHFF
CDR3nt: TGTGCCAGTAGTATCGGGACAGGCAAATATGAGCATTTCTTC
j_gene: TRBJ2-1
v_gene: TRBV19
abundance: large
d_gene: TRBD1